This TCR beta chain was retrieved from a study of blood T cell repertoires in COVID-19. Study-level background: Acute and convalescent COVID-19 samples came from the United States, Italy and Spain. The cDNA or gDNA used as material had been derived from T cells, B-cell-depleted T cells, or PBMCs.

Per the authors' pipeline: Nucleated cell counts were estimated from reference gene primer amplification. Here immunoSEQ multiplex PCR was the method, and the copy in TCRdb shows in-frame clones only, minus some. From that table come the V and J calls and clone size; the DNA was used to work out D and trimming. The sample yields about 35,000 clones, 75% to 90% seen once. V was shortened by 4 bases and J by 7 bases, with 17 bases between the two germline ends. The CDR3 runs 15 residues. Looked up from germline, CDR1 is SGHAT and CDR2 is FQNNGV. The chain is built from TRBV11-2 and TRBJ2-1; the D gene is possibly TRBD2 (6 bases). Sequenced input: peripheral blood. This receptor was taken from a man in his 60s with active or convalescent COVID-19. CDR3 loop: CASSSPSGGINEQFF. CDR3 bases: TGTGCCAGCAGCTCCCCAAGTGGCGGGATAAATGAGCAGTTCTTC. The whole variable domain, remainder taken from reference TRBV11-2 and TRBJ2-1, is EAGVAQSPRYKIIEKRQSVAFWCNPISGHATLYWYQQILGQGPKLLIQFQNNGVVDDSQLPKDRFSAERLKGVDSTLKIQPAKLEDSAVYLCASSSPSGGINEQFFGPGTRLTVL.